The rows below give T cell receptor beta chains drawn from one sample of a study of shared clonotypes between healthy human individuals. Sequencing used immunoSEQ multiplex PCR; TCRdb keeps in-frame clones, though not all of them. The table includes about 2.3 million clones, about nine tenths detected once. Sequencing used naive CD4+ T cells from PBMCs. The receptor source for this set is a man in his late teens or twenties in good health. Some clones in this sample may be carry-over from other donors' samples. The CDR3 runs from the conserved cysteine through the conserved F or W. Fields, in order: D gene, J gene, V gene, clone size, CDR3 protein, CDR3 DNA. A D gene is named only where the DNA matches it firmly. The size entry is marked missing in some rows and otherwise reads once, few, many or a size class.

>TRBD2|TRBJ2-3|TRBV29-1|once
CSDQTSGRAGVVSDTQYF
TGCAGCGACCAGACTAGCGGGAGGGCCGGTGTTGTCTCAGATACGCAGTATTTT
>TRBD1|TRBJ2-5|TRBV4-3|.
CASSRGQGRQETQYF
TGCGCCAGCAGCCGCGGACAGGGGAGGCAAGAGACCCAGTACTTC
>TRBD1|TRBJ2-7|TRBV5-1|.
CASRQGAYEQYF
TGCGCCAGTAGACAGGGGGCCTACGAGCAGTACTTC
>.|TRBJ2-3|TRBV5-1|.
CASSLVFGQSDTQYF
TGCGCCAGCAGCTTGGTTTTCGGACAATCAGATACGCAGTATTTT
>.|TRBJ2-1|TRBV28|.
CACRRSGEGNEQFF
TGTGCCTGCAGGCGGTCGGGAGAGGGCAATGAGCAGTTCTTC
>.|TRBJ1-4|TRBV7-9|.
CASNQLRGTNEKLFF
TGTGCCAGCAACCAATTGCGGGGTACTAATGAAAAACTGTTTTTT
>TRBD1|TRBJ2-2|TRBV25-1|.
CASTDRVGFPHTGELFF
TGTGCCAGCACGGACAGGGTCGGGTTCCCGCACACCGGGGAGCTGTTTTTT
>TRBD2|TRBJ2-5|TRBV5-1|.
CASSPGLAGEGSWETQYF
TGCGCCAGCAGCCCGGGACTAGCGGGAGAGGGCTCTTGGGAGACCCAGTACTTC
>TRBD1|TRBJ1-2|TRBV9|.
CASSVGGTGHGYTF
TGTGCCAGCAGCGTGGGGGGGACAGGGCATGGCTACACCTTC
>.|TRBJ1-2|TRBV13|.
CASSLVISGGGGYTF
TGTGCCAGCAGCTTAGTGATCTCGGGGGGCGGAGGCTACACCTTC
>TRBD1|TRBJ1-2|TRBV10-2|few
CASRGDRTNYGYTF
TGCGCCAGCAGAGGGGACAGGACCAACTATGGCTACACCTTC
>TRBD2|TRBJ2-7|TRBV5-1|.
CASSLSGGSLVSYEQYF
TGCGCCAGCTCCCTGTCGGGCGGGAGTCTGGTCTCCTACGAGCAGTACTTC
>.|TRBJ1-4|TRBV10-3|.
CAISDGGVGNEKLFF
TGTGCCATCAGTGACGGAGGCGTGGGTAATGAAAAACTGTTTTTT
>.|TRBJ2-5|TRBV11-1|.
CASSLAEETQYF
TGTGCCAGCAGCTTAGCTGAAGAGACCCAGTACTTC
>.|TRBJ2-1|TRBV28|once
CASSLFPTEQFF
TGTGCCAGCAGTTTATTTCCGACTGAGCAGTTCTTC
>.|TRBJ2-6|TRBV6-1|.
CASSEIVGGGSPGANVLTF
TGTGCCAGCAGTGAAATCGTAGGAGGCGGCTCGCCTGGGGCCAACGTCCTGACTTTC
>.|TRBJ1-1|TRBV28|.
CASSPIKGSAFF
TGTGCCAGCAGCCCGATTAAAGGGTCGGCTTTCTTT
>.|TRBJ2-6|TRBV2|.
CASSQGPSGANVLTF
TGTGCCAGCAGCCAGGGCCCCTCTGGGGCCAACGTCCTGACTTTC
>TRBD1|TRBJ2-7|TRBV7-3|once
CASSPDRGSYEQYF
TGTGCCAGCAGCCCGGACAGGGGATCCTACGAGCAGTACTTC
>TRBD2|TRBJ2-5|TRBV7-2|.
CASSLYSGSFQETQYF
TGTGCCAGCAGCTTATATAGCGGGAGTTTTCAAGAGACCCAGTACTTC
>TRBD1|TRBJ1-1|TRBV7-9|.
CASSAEQGAMVLNTEAFF
TGTGCCAGCAGCGCTGAACAGGGGGCTATGGTTTTGAACACTGAAGCTTTCTTT
>.|TRBJ2-3|TRBV11-2|.
CASSSWGSSTDTQYF
TGTGCCAGCAGCTCTTGGGGTAGCAGCACAGATACGCAGTATTTT
>.|TRBJ2-7|TRBV18|.
CASSPGIIYEQYF
TGTGCCAGCTCACCAGGGATAATCTACGAGCAGTACTTC
>.|TRBJ2-3|TRBV4-3|.
CASSQRGRSTDTQYF
TGCGCCAGCAGCCAAAGGGGTCGAAGCACAGATACGCAGTATTTT
>.|TRBJ2-5|TRBV7-9|.
CASSRNKETQYF
TGTGCCAGCAGCCGAAACAAAGAGACCCAGTACTTC
>.|TRBJ1-5|TRBV5-6|few
CASSLGQGGQPQHF
TGTGCCAGCAGCTTGGGGCAGGGCGGTCAGCCCCAGCATTTT
>TRBD1|TRBJ1-1|TRBV4-3|few
CASSQLTGRGTEAFF
TGCGCCAGCAGCCAGCTGACAGGGAGAGGAACTGAAGCTTTCTTT
>.|TRBJ1-4|TRBV7-6|.
CASSPPPGPRPEKLFF
TGTGCCAGCAGTCCGCCCCCCGGGCCACGACCCGAAAAACTGTTTTTT
>TRBD1|TRBJ2-3|TRBV7-3|.
CASSWRSGQGTDTQYF
TGTGCCAGCAGCTGGAGAAGCGGACAGGGGACAGATACGCAGTATTTT
>TRBD2|TRBJ2-7|TRBV28|.
CASSFRTSGAYEQYF
TGTGCCAGCAGTTTCCGTACTAGCGGGGCCTACGAGCAGTACTTC
>.|TRBJ1-5|TRBV18|.
CASSPEQSSQPQHF
TGTGCCAGCTCACCGGAGCAGAGTTCGCAGCCCCAGCATTTT
>.|TRBJ2-1|TRBV6-6|.
CASSPQIQNEQFF
TGTGCCAGCAGTCCCCAAATCCAGAATGAGCAGTTCTTC
>TRBD1|TRBJ2-3|TRBV5-1|.
CASSLPGQGGADTQYF
TGCGCCAGCAGCTTACCGGGACAGGGAGGGGCAGATACGCAGTATTTT
>.|TRBJ2-7|TRBV5-1|.
CASSLVQGTYEQYF
TGCGCCAGCAGCTTGGTGCAGGGGACCTACGAGCAGTACTTC
>.|TRBJ1-2|TRBV6-6|.
CASSPDSTYGYTF
TGTGCCAGCAGCCCCGACAGCACCTATGGCTACACCTTC
>TRBD1|TRBJ1-2|TRBV7-2|.
CASRPGQGGDGYTF
TGTGCCAGCAGGCCCGGACAGGGAGGTGATGGCTACACCTTC
>TRBD2|TRBJ2-1|TRBV4-2|.
CASSLLAGGHNEQFF
TGTGCCAGCAGCCTCCTAGCGGGAGGGCACAATGAGCAGTTCTTC
>.|TRBJ1-2|TRBV28|.
CASSLARYYGYTF
TGTGCCAGCAGTTTAGCGCGTTACTATGGCTACACCTTC
>.|TRBJ1-2|TRBV5-4|.
CASSSGRGGGYTF
TGTGCCAGCAGCTCGGGACGGGGCGGTGGCTACACCTTC
>.|TRBJ1-2|TRBV7-2|.
CASSPTRGYGYTF
TGTGCCAGCAGCCCAACACGCGGCTATGGCTACACCTTC
>.|TRBJ2-1|TRBV13|.
CASSQRRLAPDNEQFF
TGTGCCAGCAGCCAGAGAAGACTCGCCCCGGACAATGAGCAGTTCTTC
>TRBD1|TRBJ1-1|TRBV5-8|once
CASSLLPGQGPNTEAFF
TGTGCCAGCAGCCTCCTCCCAGGACAGGGGCCGAACACTGAAGCTTTCTTT
>.|TRBJ2-7|TRBV7-2|.
CASSSGRYEQYF
TGTGCCAGCAGCTCGGGACGATACGAGCAGTACTTC
>.|TRBJ1-1|TRBV28|.
CASSSYIGGRMNTEAFF
TGTGCCAGCAGTTCGTATATCGGGGGCCGCATGAACACTGAAGCTTTCTTT
>.|TRBJ2-7|TRBV30|once
CAWSVGRHEQYF
TGTGCCTGGAGTGTAGGTCGGCACGAGCAGTACTTC